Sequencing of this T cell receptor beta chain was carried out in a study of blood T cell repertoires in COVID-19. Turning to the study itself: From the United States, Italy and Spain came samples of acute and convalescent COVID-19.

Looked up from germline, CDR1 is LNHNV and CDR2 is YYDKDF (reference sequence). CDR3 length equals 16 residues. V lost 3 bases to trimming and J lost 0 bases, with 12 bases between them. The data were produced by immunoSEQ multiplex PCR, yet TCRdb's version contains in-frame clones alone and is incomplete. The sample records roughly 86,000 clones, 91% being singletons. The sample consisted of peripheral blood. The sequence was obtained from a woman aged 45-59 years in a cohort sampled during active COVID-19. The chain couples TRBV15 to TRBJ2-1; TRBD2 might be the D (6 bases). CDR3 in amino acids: CATSRVRGSSYNEQFF. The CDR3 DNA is TGTGCCACCAGCAGGGTCCGGGGGAGCTCCTACAATGAGCAGTTCTTC.